This TCR beta chain emerged from a study of blood T cell repertoires in COVID-19. For the study at large: The analysed material was cDNA or gDNA that came from T cells, B-cell-depleted T cells, or PBMCs.

TCRdb's copy holds only in-frame clones and misses some; the assay was immunoSEQ multiplex PCR. The table has 200,000 to 250,000 clones, about 82% seen once; the top ten hold approximately 13%. The V gene's germline CDR1 is MNHEY and CDR2 SVGAGI. This CDR3 contains 15 residues. Trimming pared 2 bases from V and 4 bases from J, leaving 14 bases between. The V and J genes are TRBV6-5 and TRBJ2-5; maybe TRBD2 (7 bases). The sample consisted of peripheral blood. This TCR derives from an elderly man with acute or convalescent COVID-19. The CDR3 region has the DNA TGTGCCAGCAGTTACCGTCCGGGGGGCGGAGAGACCCAGTACTTC. This encodes CASSYRPGGGETQYF.